Sequencing of this T cell receptor (beta chain) was carried out in a study of tissue T cells after allogeneic stem cell transplantation. The time point: mouse harvest day 7 after allogeneic transplant. Mouse grafts combined 10^7 T-cell-depleted bone marrow cells with 10^6 splenic CD5+ T cells. B6 (H2b) cells into BALB/c (H2d) mice; tissues taken at day 7 or 14. The table came from immunoSEQ multiplex PCR; TCRdb's copy has only in-frame clones and leaves some out. The sample includes about 8,300 clones, approximately 50% seen only once; the top ten take 7% to 8.5%. Points from the study as a whole: Across patients, clones rarely overlapped, yet motif clusters were shared tissue-specifically.

Germline V gives CDR1 NSQYPW, CDR2 LRSPGD (reference sequence). The V and J ends lost 0 bases and 0 bases, in that order; junction bases with no gene match: 3. The CDR3 is 16 amino acids. A word on this clone: Its antigen remains unidentified. Each gene name is a mouse one. The read halts 1 residue ahead of the CDR3 end, with the missing end drawn from the germline J gene.

The source of this sequence is a female BALB/c mouse given C57BL/6 T cells with graft-versus-host disease after an allogeneic hematopoietic cell transplant. The sequencing sample was made of gut tissue. The rearrangement links TRBV1 to TRBJ2-4; TRBD2 aligns across 7 bases. CDR3 loop: CTCSADPGGSQNTLYF. The sequenced CDR3 bases are TGCACCTGCAGTGCAGATCCTGGGGGTAGTCAAAACACCTTGTAC. Full variable domain (outside the CDR3, taken from reference TRBV1 and TRBJ2-4): VTLLEQNPRWRLVPRGQAVNLRCILKNSQYPWMSWYQQDLQKQLQWLFTLRSPGDKEVKSLPGADYLATRVTDTELRLQVANMSQGRTLYCTCSADPGGSQNTLYFGAGTRLSVL.